This T cell receptor beta chain was found in a study of OX40 agonist ivuxolimab in advanced cancers. Overall study context: Three patients showed partial responses: one hepatocellular carcinoma and two cutaneous melanoma cases. Notes on the study in general: Both blood CD4+ and CD8+ T cells showed clonal growth by week 6 at 0.1 to 3.0 mg/kg.

Concerning this clone: What it binds is not known.

Autoimmune disease history or systemic immunosuppression meant exclusion. Clones were sequenced by immunoSEQ multiplex PCR, and TCRdb holds only the in-frame ones, with some missing. This table has approximately 25,000 clones, around 86% appearing once. CDR3 length: 14 amino acids. Per the germline V gene, CDR1 is SNHLY and CDR2 is FYNNEI. The chain combines TRBV2 with TRBJ1-5; D may be TRBD1 (5 bases). This clonotype was obtained from an adult with an advanced solid tumor such as melanoma, head and neck, liver or kidney cancer. Sequencing was performed on CD4+ or CD8+ T cells sorted from blood, taken in a trial of the OX40 agonist ivuxolimab. CDR3 in amino acids: CATGEGGSNQPQHF. For the CDR3, the DNA is TGTGCTACGGGGGAAGGAGGTAGCAATCAGCCCCAGCATTTT.